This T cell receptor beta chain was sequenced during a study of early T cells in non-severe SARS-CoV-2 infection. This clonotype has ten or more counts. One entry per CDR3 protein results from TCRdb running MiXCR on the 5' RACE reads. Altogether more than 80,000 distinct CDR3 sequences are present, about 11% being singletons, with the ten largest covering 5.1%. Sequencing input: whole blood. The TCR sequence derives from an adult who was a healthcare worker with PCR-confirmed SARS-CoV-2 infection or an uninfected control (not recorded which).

The CDR3: CSAPGHRNIQYF. CDR3 bases: TGCAGTGCCCCGGGACATCGGAACATTCAGTACTTC. This rearrangement joins TRBV20-1 to TRBJ2-4, with a tentative D call TRBD1 (6 bases). This CDR3 is 12 amino acids long. Germline V gene data show CDR1 as DFQATT and CDR2 as SNEGSKA (reference sequence). Trimming took 6 bases from V and 7 from J, leaving 13 bases between them.